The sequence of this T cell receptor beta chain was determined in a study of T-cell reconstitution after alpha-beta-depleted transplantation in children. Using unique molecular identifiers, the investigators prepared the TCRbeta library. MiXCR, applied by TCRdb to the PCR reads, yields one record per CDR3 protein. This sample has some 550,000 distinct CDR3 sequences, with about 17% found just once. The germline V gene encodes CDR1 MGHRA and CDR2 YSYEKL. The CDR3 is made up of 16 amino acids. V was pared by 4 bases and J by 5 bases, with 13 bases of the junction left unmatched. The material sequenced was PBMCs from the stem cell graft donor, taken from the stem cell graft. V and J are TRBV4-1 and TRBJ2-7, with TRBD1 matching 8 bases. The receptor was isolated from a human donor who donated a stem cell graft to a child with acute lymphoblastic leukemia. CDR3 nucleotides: TGCGCCAGCAGCCCGATTCAGACAGGGGCCAAGGACGAGCAGTACTTC. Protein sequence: CASSPIQTGAKDEQYF.